A selection of T cell receptor beta chains follows, all from one sample in a study of post-analysis software for immune sequencing data. MiXCR, run by TCRdb on the PCR reads, gives a single entry per CDR3 protein. The sample shows roughly 400,000 distinct CDR3 sequences, approximately 37% of them seen only once. What was sequenced was blood. The source of these receptors is a girl aged 2 to 9 with multiple sclerosis. The conserved cysteine and the conserved F or W are not part of the CDR3 here. Size values are once, few and many counts, or a class for expanded clones, and some rows have none.

V gene	clone size	J gene	CDR3 protein
TRBV13	-	TRBJ2-1	ASSLGGGGGARSSYNEQF
TRBV29-1	few	TRBJ2-7	SVFGLAGDEQY
TRBV2	-	TRBJ1-2	ASSESHRVLFGSANYGYT
TRBV5-1	few	TRBJ2-4	ASSWPGLAGGNIQY
TRBV7-2	-	TRBJ2-3	ASSFLSEGTDTQY
TRBV3-1	-	TRBJ1-2	ASSGRGRNYGYT
TRBV7-2	-	TRBJ2-1	ASSVVGEQF
TRBV29-1	-	TRBJ1-4	SVEGGGKLF
TRBV7-2	-	TRBJ2-3	ASSLGYSSDTQY
TRBV20-1	few	TRBJ2-4	SASWGRENIQY
TRBV10-3	-	TRBJ2-5	AISGQGAGETQY
TRBV29-1	few	TRBJ1-4	SVRSGVANEKLF
TRBV11-2	-	TRBJ1-5	ASSFAKGPNQPQH
TRBV12-3/TRBV12-4	-	TRBJ2-4	ASSPTSGRSKNIQY
TRBV27	many	TRBJ2-3	ASRGSTDTQY
TRBV20-1	few	TRBJ2-1	SALTTSGSGDEQF
TRBV7-2	-	TRBJ2-1	ASSFGLAGRNEQF
TRBV5-1	few	TRBJ2-5	ASSSERTEQETQY
TRBV27	few	TRBJ2-6	ASSLFPYPASDVLTGANVLT
TRBV10-2	-	TRBJ2-5	ASLLTVEETQY
TRBV5-8	few	TRBJ2-1	ASSRELAGGGEQF
TRBV13	-	TRBJ2-1	ASSQTGPSSYNEQF
TRBV18	few	TRBJ1-2	ASSTTTGLPGYT